This T cell receptor (beta chain) was recorded in a study of blood T cell repertoires in COVID-19. Ten or more counts support this clone. Source study methods: Cell counts per sample came from amplifying reference gene primers. Profiling relied on immunoSEQ multiplex PCR, and the TCRdb table lists in-frame clones only, not all of them. The DNA gave D and trimming, while V, J and clone size come from that table. The data hold about 320,000 clones, with 85% observed a single time. Researchers sorted participants into cohorts using their self-reported clinical history. Sequenced sample: PBMCs or T cells enriched from blood (not recorded which). This sequence was found in a woman in her 30s who had been exposed to COVID-19.

The CDR3 protein is CATTRNNRGRAFF. Here the CDR3 DNA reads TGTGCCACCACTCGTAATAACAGGGGAAGGGCTTTCTTT. This rearrangement joins TRBV7-9 to TRBJ1-1; 7 positions match TRBD1. The trim removed 10 bases at V and 11 bases at J, leaving 16 bases unmatched. CDR1 and CDR2 (germline): SEHNR, FQNEAQ (reference sequence). This CDR3 has 13 residues.